This TCR beta chain is drawn from a study of blood T cell repertoires in COVID-19. Libraries were prepared by immunoSEQ multiplex PCR; TCRdb keeps only in-frame clonotypes and omits some of them. The table shows about 74,000 clones, with 60% to 85% occurring only once. The CDR3 runs 12 residues. Germline CDR1 is MNHEY and CDR2 is SVGAGI. The V end lost 8 bases, the J end lost 1 base, and 9 bases lay between the germline ends. Sample: peripheral blood. The chain has TRBV6-5 and TRBJ2-7, with D possibly TRBD1 on 6 matching bases. The receptor comes from a man between 65 and 85 years old with acute or convalescent COVID-19. The CDR3 nucleotides are TGTGCCAGCGGGGACAAATCCTACGAGCAGTACTTC. Protein sequence: CASGDKSYEQYF.